This is a list of T cell receptor beta chains from one sample in a study of shared clonotypes between healthy human individuals. TCRdb's table, derived via immunoSEQ multiplex PCR, lists solely in-frame clones and lacks some. The sample carries 2,500,000 or so clones, around 92% recorded once. Sequencing was carried out using naive CD4+ T cells from PBMCs. The receptors derive from a young man in good health. Some clones in this sample may be carry-over from other donors' samples. Both conserved end residues are part of each CDR3. A D gene is named only where the DNA matches it firmly. Only part of the rows carry a size: once, few, many, or a class if the clone is expanded.

V: TRBV9; size: -; J: TRBJ2-3; D: -; CDR3: CASSVEDTQYF; DNA: TGTGCCAGCAGCGTAGAAGATACGCAGTATTTT
V: TRBV5-1; size: -; J: TRBJ2-5; D: -; CDR3: CASSLRDGQTQYF; DNA: TGCGCCAGCAGCCTAAGGGACGGGCAGACCCAGTACTTC
V: TRBV5-1; size: -; J: TRBJ1-2; D: TRBD1; CDR3: CASSQTGDGYTF; DNA: TGCGCCAGCAGCCAAACAGGGGATGGCTACACCTTC
V: TRBV9; size: -; J: TRBJ2-1; D: TRBD1; CDR3: CASSVEGTGEHEQFF; DNA: TGTGCCAGCAGCGTTGAGGGGACAGGGGAGCATGAGCAGTTCTTC
V: TRBV12-5; size: -; J: TRBJ2-2; D: -; CDR3: CASGSGDTGELFF; DNA: TGTGCTAGTGGTTCAGGAGACACCGGGGAGCTGTTTTTT
V: TRBV2; size: few; J: TRBJ2-7; D: -; CDR3: CASSYTYEQYF; DNA: TGTGCCAGCAGTTACACCTACGAGCAGTACTTC
V: TRBV20-1; size: -; J: TRBJ2-7; D: -; CDR3: CSAKGSALPIF; DNA: TGCAGTGCTAAGGGCAGCGCCCTTCCGATCTTC
V: TRBV5-1; size: -; J: TRBJ1-5; D: TRBD1; CDR3: CASSLTGGGQPQHF; DNA: TGCGCCAGCAGCTTAACAGGGGGCGGGCAGCCCCAGCATTTT
V: TRBV12-5; size: -; J: TRBJ2-1; D: TRBD2; CDR3: CASGTSGGNNEQFF; DNA: TGTGCTAGTGGTACTAGCGGGGGTAACAATGAGCAGTTCTTC
V: TRBV28; size: -; J: TRBJ1-1; D: -; CDR3: CASSRPPDSRGTEAFF; DNA: TGTGCCAGCAGTCGACCCCCAGACAGCCGGGGCACTGAAGCTTTCTTT
V: TRBV6-1; size: -; J: TRBJ2-2; D: -; CDR3: CASSGYEGTNTGELFF; DNA: TGTGCCAGCAGTGGCTACGAAGGTACGAACACCGGGGAGCTGTTTTTT
V: TRBV5-1; size: -; J: TRBJ2-7; D: -; CDR3: CASSLGDGWAEQYF; DNA: TGCGCCAGCAGCTTGGGAGATGGGTGGGCCGAGCAGTACTTC
V: TRBV28; size: -; J: TRBJ1-6; D: -; CDR3: CASAWGYSSPLHF; DNA: TGTGCCAGCGCATGGGGATACAGCTCACCCCTCCACTTT
V: TRBV27; size: once; J: TRBJ1-5; D: TRBD1; CDR3: CASSYSGTAYQPQHF; DNA: TGTGCCAGCAGTTACTCCGGGACAGCTTATCAGCCCCAGCATTTT
V: TRBV10-3; size: -; J: TRBJ2-1; D: TRBD2; CDR3: CAISGTSGSYEQFF; DNA: TGTGCCATCAGTGGGACTAGCGGGAGCTATGAGCAGTTCTTC
V: TRBV9; size: few; J: TRBJ1-1; D: -; CDR3: CASSQLWRTEAFF; DNA: TGTGCCAGCTCCCAACTATGGCGCACTGAAGCTTTCTTT
V: TRBV5-1; size: -; J: TRBJ1-2; D: -; CDR3: CASSLEGRDGYTF; DNA: TGCGCCAGCAGCTTGGAAGGGCGGGATGGCTACACCTTC
V: TRBV10-3; size: -; J: TRBJ2-7; D: TRBD2; CDR3: CATRAPLAGGPYEQYF; DNA: TGTGCCACCAGGGCTCCACTAGCGGGAGGTCCCTACGAGCAGTACTTC
V: TRBV28; size: -; J: TRBJ1-2; D: -; CDR3: CASQPGTVANYGYTF; DNA: TGTGCCAGTCAACCGGGGACGGTCGCTAACTATGGCTACACCTTC
V: TRBV5-1; size: -; J: TRBJ2-5; D: -; CDR3: CASSLKQGGETQYF; DNA: TGCGCCAGCAGCCTCAAACAGGGCGGAGAGACCCAGTACTTC
V: TRBV5-8; size: -; J: TRBJ1-3; D: -; CDR3: CASSLYAGPSGNTIYF; DNA: TGTGCCAGCAGCTTGTATGCGGGGCCCTCTGGAAACACCATATATTTT
V: TRBV18; size: -; J: TRBJ2-4; D: -; CDR3: CASSPDTKNIQYF; DNA: TGTGCCAGCTCACCGGACACCAAAAACATTCAGTACTTC
V: TRBV19; size: -; J: TRBJ2-2; D: -; CDR3: CASKERTLNTGELFF; DNA: TGTGCCAGCAAAGAACGGACTTTGAACACCGGGGAGCTGTTTTTT
V: TRBV5-1; size: -; J: TRBJ2-7; D: -; CDR3: CASSSEQGYEQYF; DNA: TGCGCCAGCAGCTCCGAACAGGGCTACGAGCAGTACTTC
V: TRBV5-4; size: -; J: TRBJ2-3; D: TRBD2; CDR3: CASSPSGNTDTQYF; DNA: TGTGCCAGCAGCCCTAGCGGGAACACAGATACGCAGTATTTT
V: TRBV5-1; size: -; J: TRBJ2-7; D: TRBD1; CDR3: CASSSGGRSEQYF; DNA: TGCGCCAGCAGCTCAGGGGGCAGATCCGAGCAGTACTTC